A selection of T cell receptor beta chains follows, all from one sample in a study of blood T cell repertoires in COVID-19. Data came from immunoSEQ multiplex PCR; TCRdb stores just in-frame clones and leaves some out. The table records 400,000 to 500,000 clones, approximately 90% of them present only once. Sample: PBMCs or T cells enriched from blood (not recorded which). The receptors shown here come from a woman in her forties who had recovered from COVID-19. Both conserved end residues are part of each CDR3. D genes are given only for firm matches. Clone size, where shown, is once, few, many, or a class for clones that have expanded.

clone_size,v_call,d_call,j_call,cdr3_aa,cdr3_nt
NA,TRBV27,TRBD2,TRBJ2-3,CATLPTSGFTDTQYF,TGTGCCACACTTCCTACTAGCGGATTTACAGATACGCAGTATTTT
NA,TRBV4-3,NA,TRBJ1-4,CASSQESRGGEKLFF,TGCGCCAGCAGCCAAGAGTCGAGGGGAGGGGAAAAACTGTTTTTT
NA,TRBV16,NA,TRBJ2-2,CASSQLGRRPQGTGELFF,TGTGCCAGCAGCCAATTGGGCAGGCGACCTCAGGGGACCGGGGAGCTGTTTTTT
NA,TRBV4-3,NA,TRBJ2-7,CASSPGLTYEQYF,TGCGCCAGCAGCCCAGGTTTAACCTACGAGCAGTACTTC
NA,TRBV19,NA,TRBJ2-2,CASSWRMNTGELFF,TGTGCCAGTAGCTGGCGGATGAACACCGGGGAGCTGTTTTTT
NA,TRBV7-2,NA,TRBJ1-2,CASSLLTGPRDGYTF,TGTGCCAGCAGCTTGCTTACAGGGCCGAGGGATGGCTACACCTTC
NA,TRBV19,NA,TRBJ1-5,CASSIAGRAQPQHF,TGTGCCAGTAGTATAGCGGGCAGGGCTCAGCCCCAGCATTTT
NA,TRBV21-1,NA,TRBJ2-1,CASSTSSGSTNNEQFF,TGTGCCAGCAGCACTTCTAGCGGGAGTACTAACAATGAGCAGTTCTTC
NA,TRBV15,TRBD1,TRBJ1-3,CATSFRTGAIYF,TGTGCCACCAGCTTTCGGACAGGCGCCATATATTTT
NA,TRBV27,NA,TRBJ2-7,CASSLLARADEQYF,TGTGCCAGCAGTTTACTGGCCAGGGCTGACGAGCAGTACTTC
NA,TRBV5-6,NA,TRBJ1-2,CASSLAASYGYTF,TGTGCCAGCAGCTTGGCAGCGAGCTATGGCTACACCTTC
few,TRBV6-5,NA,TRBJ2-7,CASSSIQGNEQYF,TGTGCCAGCAGTTCGATTCAGGGGAACGAGCAGTACTTC
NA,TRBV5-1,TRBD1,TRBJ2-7,CASSQGQGAEQYF,TGCGCCAGCAGCCAAGGACAGGGGGCAGAGCAGTACTTC
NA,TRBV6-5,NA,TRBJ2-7,CASGTYEQYF,TGTGCCAGCGGGACTTACGAGCAGTACTTC
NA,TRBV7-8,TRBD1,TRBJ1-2,CASSLLSDRPYGYTF,TGTGCCAGCAGCTTACTGTCGGACAGGCCCTATGGCTACACCTTC
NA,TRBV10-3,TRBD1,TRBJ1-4,CAISTSTGLNEKLFF,TGTGCCATCAGTACGTCGACAGGGCTTAATGAAAAACTGTTTTTT
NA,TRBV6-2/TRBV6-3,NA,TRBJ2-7,CASSRQVFYEQYF,TGTGCCAGCAGTCGACAGGTTTTCTACGAGCAGTACTTC
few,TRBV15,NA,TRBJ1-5,CATSREAGAYSNQPQHF,TGTGCCACCAGCAGAGAGGCAGGGGCGTATAGCAATCAGCCCCAGCATTTT
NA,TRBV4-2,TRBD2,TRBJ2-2,CASSSSGSKLAGELFF,TGTGCCAGCAGCTCCAGCGGGAGTAAGTTGGCCGGGGAGCTGTTTTTT
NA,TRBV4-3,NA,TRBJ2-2,CASSQDLTLSGELFF,TGCGCCAGCAGCCAAGATCTTACATTATCCGGGGAGCTGTTTTTT
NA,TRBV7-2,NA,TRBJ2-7,CASSPSRLVPYEQYF,TGTGCCAGCAGCCCTTCACGACTAGTCCCCTACGAGCAGTACTTC
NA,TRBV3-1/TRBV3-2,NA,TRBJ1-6,CASSHFSTGNQNSPLHF,TGTGCCAGCAGCCATTTCTCAACAGGGAATCAGAATTCACCCCTCCACTTT
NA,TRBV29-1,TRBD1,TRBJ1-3,CSVPSGQGDSGNTIYF,TGCAGCGTCCCGTCGGGACAGGGGGACTCTGGAAACACCATATATTTT
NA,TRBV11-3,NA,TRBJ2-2,CASSSAGELFF,TGTGCCAGCAGTTCGGCCGGGGAGCTGTTTTTT
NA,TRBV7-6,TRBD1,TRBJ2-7,CASSSGTGGTEQYF,TGTGCCAGCAGCTCTGGGACAGGGGGGACCGAGCAGTACTTC
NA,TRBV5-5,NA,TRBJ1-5,CASSPPLEQPQHF,TGTGCCAGCAGTCCTCCTTTAGAACAGCCCCAGCATTTT
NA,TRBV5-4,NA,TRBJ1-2,CASSRGGDGYTF,TGTGCCAGCAGCCGAGGAGGCGATGGCTACACCTTC
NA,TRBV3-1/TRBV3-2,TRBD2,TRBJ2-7,CASSPREGLAGYEQYF,TGTGCCAGCAGCCCCAGAGAGGGACTAGCGGGTTACGAGCAGTACTTC
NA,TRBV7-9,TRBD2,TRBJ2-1,CASSIGTSGYNEQFF,TGTGCCAGCAGCATAGGGACTAGCGGATACAATGAGCAGTTCTTC
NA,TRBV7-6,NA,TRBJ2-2,CASSLATGLLFF,TGTGCCAGCAGCTTAGCAACAGGGTTGTTGTTTTTT
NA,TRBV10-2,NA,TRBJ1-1,CASSSQANTEAFF,TGCGCCAGCAGCAGTCAGGCGAACACTGAAGCTTTCTTT
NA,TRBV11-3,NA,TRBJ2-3,CASSLLASAITDTQYF,TGTGCCAGCAGCTTATTAGCTAGCGCGATCACAGATACGCAGTATTTT
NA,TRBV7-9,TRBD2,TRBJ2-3,CASSPYGAGGLTDTQYF,TGTGCCAGCAGCCCCTACGGAGCGGGAGGCCTCACAGATACGCAGTATTTT
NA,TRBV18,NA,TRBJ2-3,CASSPTKSRTDTQYF,TGTGCCAGCTCACCCACGAAATCTAGAACAGATACGCAGTATTTT
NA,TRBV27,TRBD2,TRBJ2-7,CASRPASGSSSSYEQYF,TGTGCCAGCAGACCGGCTAGCGGGAGCTCCAGCTCCTACGAGCAGTACTTC
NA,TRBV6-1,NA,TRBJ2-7,CASSEGSAGWVEQYF,TGTGCCAGCAGTGAAGGATCCGCAGGTTGGGTCGAGCAGTACTTC
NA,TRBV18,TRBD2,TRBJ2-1,CASSSGLAGGQEQFF,TGTGCCAGCTCATCGGGACTAGCGGGAGGTCAGGAGCAGTTCTTC
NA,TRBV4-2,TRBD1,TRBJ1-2,CASSQGGGRGNGYTF,TGTGCCAGCAGCCAAGGAGGCGGCAGGGGGAATGGCTACACCTTC
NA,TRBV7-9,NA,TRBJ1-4,CASSLKDVEEKLFF,TGTGCCAGCAGCTTAAAAGACGTGGAGGAAAAACTGTTTTTT
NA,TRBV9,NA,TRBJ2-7,CASSEGAGDTEQYF,TGTGCCAGCAGCGAAGGGGCAGGGGACACCGAGCAGTACTTC
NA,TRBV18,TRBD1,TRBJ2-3,CASSPAGQGADTQYF,TGTGCCAGCTCACCTGCGGGACAGGGGGCAGATACGCAGTATTTT